The sequence of this TCR beta chain was determined in a study of OX40 agonist ivuxolimab in advanced cancers. At the level of the whole study: The costimulatory receptor OX40 (CD134) was targeted by ivuxolimab, a fully human IgG2 agonistic monoclonal antibody. Intravenous ivuxolimab was administered to patients every 2 weeks at six dose levels: 0.01, 0.1, 0.3, 1.5, 3 and 10 mg/kg. Among the approximately 50 dose-escalation patients, roughly 20 had hepatocellular carcinoma, roughly 15 melanoma, 9 renal cell carcinoma and 9 head and neck cancer. In the dose-escalation cohort, nearly 85% of patients were male, and the mean age was approximately 60 years with a range of roughly 23 to 79. Prior anti-PD-1, anti-PD-L1 or anti-CTLA-4 therapy was permitted, and checkpoint inhibitors had been received by around 40% of dose-escalation patients. Partial responses occurred in three dose-escalation patients: two with cutaneous melanoma and one with hepatocellular carcinoma. Peripheral TCRbeta sequencing aimed to test whether ivuxolimab altered TCR sequence diversity and caused clonal T-cell expansion. The paper describes the monotherapy dose-escalation part (N of about 50 patients) of the phase I trial of ivuxolimab.

For sequencing of the TCRbeta CDR3 region, genomic DNA was extracted from the sorted cells. The immunoSEQ Assay was used for sequencing of TCRbeta CDR3 regions. The source is immuneACCESS, and TCRdb retained only in-frame sequences with V and J called. Part of the clones is not carried over; for the studies checked, unresolved V genes explain less than half of this, and the remainder is unexplained. The sample table records over 45,000 clones; 88% of these occur just once. The top ten hold around 3.4% of the sample. Findings and caveats that apply to the study as a whole: Low levels of normalized T-cell clonal expansion were also seen in some patients who did not respond. At doses of 0.1 to 3.0 mg/kg, clonal expansion of both CD4+ and CD8+ T cells in blood was seen between baseline and week 6. Partial responders in the 0.1-3.0 mg/kg groups had among the lowest normalized peripheral clonal expansion, especially among CD8+ T cells. The antigen specificity of the clonally expanded peripheral T cells was not determined. After ivuxolimab, CD8+ T cells had more expanded clones than CD4+ T cells on average.

Taken from the germline V gene, the CDR1 and CDR2 loops are SGHNT and YENEEA. V is trimmed back by 5 bases and J by 9 bases, and the junction contains 19 bases that no gene match accounts for. From the cysteine through the phenylalanine, the CDR3 covers 17 amino acids. Only the CDR3 part of the read is kept: 51 bases, read in frame from the first base. The sample holds one count of this clone. The target of this receptor is not known. One base away there is no much larger clone; base qualities are not given. Patients with a history of autoimmune disease or receiving systemic immunosuppression were excluded from the trial. In every dose cohort, peripheral blood was drawn for TCR sequencing at baseline, cycle 4 day 1, and cycle 7 day 1. The samples were taken from a phase I, first-in-human, multicenter, open-label dose-escalation trial of ivuxolimab. Adults with locally advanced or metastatic melanoma, renal cell carcinoma, hepatocellular carcinoma or head and neck squamous cell carcinoma were enrolled in the trial. CD4+ and CD8+ T cells were sorted separately from peripheral blood before TCR sequencing.

The TCR was taken from an adult with an advanced solid tumor such as melanoma, head and neck, liver or kidney cancer. The sequences come from CD4+ or CD8+ T cells sorted from blood, collected in a trial of the OX40 agonist ivuxolimab. The rearranged chain carries TRBV11-3 and TRBJ2-1; 7 bases in the middle match TRBD2. The DNA sequence reads TGTGCCAGCAGCCCGGGGGTGCTAGCGGCACATAACGGTGAGCAGTTCTTC. The translation is CASSPGVLAAHNGEQFF.